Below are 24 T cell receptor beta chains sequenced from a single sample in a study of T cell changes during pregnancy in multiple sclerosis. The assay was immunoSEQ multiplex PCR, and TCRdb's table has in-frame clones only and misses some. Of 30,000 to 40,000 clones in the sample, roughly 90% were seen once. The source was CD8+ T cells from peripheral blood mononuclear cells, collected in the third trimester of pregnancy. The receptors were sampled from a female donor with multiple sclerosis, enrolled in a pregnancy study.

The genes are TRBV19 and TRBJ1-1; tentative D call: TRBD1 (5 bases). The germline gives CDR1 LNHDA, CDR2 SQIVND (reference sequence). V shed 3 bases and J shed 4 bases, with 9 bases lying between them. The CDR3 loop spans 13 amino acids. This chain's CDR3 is CASSMGGATEAFF. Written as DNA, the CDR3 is TGTGCCAGTAGTATGGGTGGGGCCACTGAAGCTTTCTTT. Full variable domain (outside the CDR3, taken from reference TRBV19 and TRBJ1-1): DGGITQSPKYLFRKEGQNVTLSCEQNLNHDAMYWYRQDPGQGLRLIYYSQIVNDFQKGDIAEGYSVSREKKESFPLTVTSAQKNPTAFYLCASSMGGATEAFFGQGTRLTVV.

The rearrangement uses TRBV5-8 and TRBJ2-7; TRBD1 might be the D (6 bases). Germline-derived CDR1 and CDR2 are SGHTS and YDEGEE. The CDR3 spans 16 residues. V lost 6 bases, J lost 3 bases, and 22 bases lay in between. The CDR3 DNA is TGTGCCAGCACCACCTACAGGGAAGGTAATATCTACGAGCAGTACTTC. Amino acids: CASTTYREGNIYEQYF.

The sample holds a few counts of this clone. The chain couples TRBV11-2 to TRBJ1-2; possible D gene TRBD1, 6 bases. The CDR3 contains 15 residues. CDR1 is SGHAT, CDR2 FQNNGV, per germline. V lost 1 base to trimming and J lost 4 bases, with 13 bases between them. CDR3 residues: CASSLGGGALYGYTF. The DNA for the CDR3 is TGTGCCAGCAGCTTAGGTGGGGGCGCGCTCTATGGCTACACCTTC.

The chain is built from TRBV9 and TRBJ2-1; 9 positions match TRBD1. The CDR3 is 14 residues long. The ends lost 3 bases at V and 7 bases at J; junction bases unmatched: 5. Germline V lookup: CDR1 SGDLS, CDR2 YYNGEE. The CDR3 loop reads CASSDRTGVNEQFF. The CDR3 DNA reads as TGTGCCAGCAGCGATAGGACAGGGGTGAATGAGCAGTTCTTC.

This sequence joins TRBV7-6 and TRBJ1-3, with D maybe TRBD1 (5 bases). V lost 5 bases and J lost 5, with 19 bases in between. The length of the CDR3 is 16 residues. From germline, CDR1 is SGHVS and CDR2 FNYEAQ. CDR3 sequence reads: CASSPQGWLLRNTIYF. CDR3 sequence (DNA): TGTGCCAGCAGCCCGCAGGGATGGCTTTTAAGAAACACCATATATTTT.

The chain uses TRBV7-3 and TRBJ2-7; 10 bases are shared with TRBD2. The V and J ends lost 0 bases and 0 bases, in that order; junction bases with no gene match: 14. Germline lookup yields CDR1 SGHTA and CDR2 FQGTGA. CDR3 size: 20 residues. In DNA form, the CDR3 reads TGTGCCAGCAGCTTAACGGTGGCTAGCGGGGGAATGAGCCCCTCCTACGAGCAGTACTTC. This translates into CASSLTVASGGMSPSYEQYF.

The CDR3 loop reads CASSYLRGNQPQHF. CDR3 bases: TGTGCCAGCAGTTACCTTCGTGGCAATCAGCCCCAGCATTTT. The rearrangement uses TRBV6-5 and TRBJ1-5; no firm D call. The length of the CDR3 is 14 residues. Germline V CDR1 and CDR2: MNHEY, SVGAGI. Trimming removed 2 bases at V and 2 bases at J, with 7 bases between.

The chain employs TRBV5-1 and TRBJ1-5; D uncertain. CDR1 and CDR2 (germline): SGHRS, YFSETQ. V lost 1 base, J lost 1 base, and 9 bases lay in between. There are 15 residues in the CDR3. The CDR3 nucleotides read TGCGCCAGCAGCTTGAATGGGCAGAGCAATCAGCCCCAGCATTTT. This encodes CASSLNGQSNQPQHF.

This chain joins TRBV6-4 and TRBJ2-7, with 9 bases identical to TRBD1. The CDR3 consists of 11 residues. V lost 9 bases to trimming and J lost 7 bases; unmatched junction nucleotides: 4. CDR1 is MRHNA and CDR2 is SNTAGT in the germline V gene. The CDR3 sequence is CARTGGREQYF. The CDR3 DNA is TGTGCCAGAACAGGGGGCAGGGAGCAGTACTTC.

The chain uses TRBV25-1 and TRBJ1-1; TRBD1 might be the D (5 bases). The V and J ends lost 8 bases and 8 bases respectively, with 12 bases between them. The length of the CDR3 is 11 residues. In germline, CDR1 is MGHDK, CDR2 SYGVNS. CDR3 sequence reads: CASLKGIEAFF. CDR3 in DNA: TGTGCCAGCCTTAAGGGGATAGAAGCTTTCTTT.

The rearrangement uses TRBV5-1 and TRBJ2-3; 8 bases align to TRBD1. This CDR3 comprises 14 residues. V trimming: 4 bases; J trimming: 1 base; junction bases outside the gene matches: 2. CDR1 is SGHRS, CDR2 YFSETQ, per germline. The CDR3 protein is CASSMGQGTDTQYF. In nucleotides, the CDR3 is TGCGCCAGCAGCATGGGACAGGGCACAGATACGCAGTATTTT.

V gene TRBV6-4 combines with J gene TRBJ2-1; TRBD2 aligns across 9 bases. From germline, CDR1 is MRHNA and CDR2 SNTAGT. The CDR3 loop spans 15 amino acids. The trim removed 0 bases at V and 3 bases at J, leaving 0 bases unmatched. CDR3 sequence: CASSDSAGGYNEQFF. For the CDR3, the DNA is TGTGCCAGCAGTGACTCAGCGGGGGGCTACAATGAGCAGTTCTTC.

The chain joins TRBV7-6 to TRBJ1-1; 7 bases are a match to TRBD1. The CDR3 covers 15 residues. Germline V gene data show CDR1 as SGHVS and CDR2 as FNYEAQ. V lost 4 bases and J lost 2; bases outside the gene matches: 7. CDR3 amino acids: CASSSSTGFNTEAFF. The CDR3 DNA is TGTGCCAGCAGCTCCTCGACAGGGTTTAACACTGAAGCTTTCTTT. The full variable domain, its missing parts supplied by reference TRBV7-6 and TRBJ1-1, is GAGVSQSPRYKVTKRGQDVALRCDPISGHVSLYWYRQALGQGPEFLTYFNYEAQQDKSGLPNDRFSAERPEGSISTLTIQRTEQRDSAMYRCASSSSTGFNTEAFFGQGTRLTVV.

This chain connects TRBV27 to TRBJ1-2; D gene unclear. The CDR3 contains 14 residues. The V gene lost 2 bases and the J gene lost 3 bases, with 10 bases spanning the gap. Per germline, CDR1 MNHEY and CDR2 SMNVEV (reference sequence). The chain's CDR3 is CASSLDADYYGYTF. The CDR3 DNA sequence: TGTGCCAGCAGTTTAGATGCGGACTACTATGGCTACACCTTC.

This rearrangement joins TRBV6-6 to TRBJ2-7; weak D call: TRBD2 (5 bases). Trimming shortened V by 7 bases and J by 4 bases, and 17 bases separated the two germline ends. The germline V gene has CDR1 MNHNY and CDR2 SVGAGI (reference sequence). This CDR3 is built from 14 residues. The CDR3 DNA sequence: TGTGCCAGCACACCCCGGGAAGCGAGGTACGAGCAGTACTTC. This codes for CASTPREARYEQYF.

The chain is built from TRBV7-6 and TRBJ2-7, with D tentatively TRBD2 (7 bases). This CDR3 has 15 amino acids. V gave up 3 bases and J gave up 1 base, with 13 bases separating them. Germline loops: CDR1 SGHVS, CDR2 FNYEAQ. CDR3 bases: TGTGCCAGCAGCTTGGGGCGGGGGCCGTCCTACGAGCAGTACTTC. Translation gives CASSLGRGPSYEQYF.

Here the CDR3 DNA reads TGTGCCAGCTCAACCCCCCCCCACAGGAGCACAGATACGCAGTATTTT. Translating gives CASSTPPHRSTDTQYF. The chain employs TRBV7-2 and TRBJ2-3; a possible D gene is TRBD1 (5 bases). Deletions cut 8 bases from V and 0 bases from J, with 18 bases between. The CDR3 runs 16 residues. Germline V gene lookup returns CDR1 SGHTA and CDR2 FQGNSA.

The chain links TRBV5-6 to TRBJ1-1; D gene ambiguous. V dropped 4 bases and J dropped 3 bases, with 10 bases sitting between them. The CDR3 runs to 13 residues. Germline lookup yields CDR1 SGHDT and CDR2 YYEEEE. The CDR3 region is CASSDLRDTEAFF. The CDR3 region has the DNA TGTGCCAGCAGCGATCTGAGAGACACTGAAGCTTTCTTT.

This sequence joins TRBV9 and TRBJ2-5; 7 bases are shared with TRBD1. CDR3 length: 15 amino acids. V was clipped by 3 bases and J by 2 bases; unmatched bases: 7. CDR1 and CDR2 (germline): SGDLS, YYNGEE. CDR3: CASSGEGTVQETQYF. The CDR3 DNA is TGTGCCAGCAGCGGAGAGGGGACAGTTCAAGAGACCCAGTACTTC. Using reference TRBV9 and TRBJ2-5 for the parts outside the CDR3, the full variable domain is DSGVTQTPKHLITATGQRVTLRCSPRSGDLSVYWYQQSLDQGLQFLIQYYNGEERAKGNILERFSAQQFPDLHSELNLSSLELGDSALYFCASSGEGTVQETQYFGPGTRLLVL.

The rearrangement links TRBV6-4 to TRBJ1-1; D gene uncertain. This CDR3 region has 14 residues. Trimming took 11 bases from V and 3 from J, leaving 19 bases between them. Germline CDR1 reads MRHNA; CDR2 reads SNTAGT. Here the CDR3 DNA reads TGTGCCGGATGGGAGGGCTTGTTGGACACTGAAGCTTTCTTT. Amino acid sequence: CAGWEGLLDTEAFF.

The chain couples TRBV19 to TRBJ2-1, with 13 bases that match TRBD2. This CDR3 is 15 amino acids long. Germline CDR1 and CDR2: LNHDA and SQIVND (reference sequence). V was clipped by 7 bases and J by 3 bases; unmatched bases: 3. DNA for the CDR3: TGTGCCAGTATCTGGACTAGCGGGGGCTACAATGAGCAGTTCTTC. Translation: CASIWTSGGYNEQFF. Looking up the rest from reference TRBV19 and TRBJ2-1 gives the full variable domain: DGGITQSPKYLFRKEGQNVTLSCEQNLNHDAMYWYRQDPGQGLRLIYYSQIVNDFQKGDIAEGYSVSREKKESFPLTVTSAQKNPTAFYLCASIWTSGGYNEQFFGPGTRLTVL.

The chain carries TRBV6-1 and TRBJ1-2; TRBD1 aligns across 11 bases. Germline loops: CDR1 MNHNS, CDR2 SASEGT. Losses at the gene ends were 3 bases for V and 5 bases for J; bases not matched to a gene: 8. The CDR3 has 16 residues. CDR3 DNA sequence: TGTGCCAGCAGTGATGCCCCGGACAGGGGGCTTTATGGCTACACCTTC. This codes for CASSDAPDRGLYGYTF.

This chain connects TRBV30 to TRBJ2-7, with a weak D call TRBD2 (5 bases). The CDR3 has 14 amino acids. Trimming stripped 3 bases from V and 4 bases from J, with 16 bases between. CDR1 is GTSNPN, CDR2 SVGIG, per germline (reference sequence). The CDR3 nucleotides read TGTGCCTGGAGAGCCGGGGTGGGAGTGTACGAGCAGTACTTC. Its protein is CAWRAGVGVYEQYF.

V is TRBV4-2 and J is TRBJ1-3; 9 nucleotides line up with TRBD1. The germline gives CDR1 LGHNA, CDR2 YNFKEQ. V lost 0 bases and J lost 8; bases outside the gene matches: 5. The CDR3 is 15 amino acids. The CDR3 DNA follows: TGTGCCAGCAGCCAAGAGGGACAGGGCTTCGACACCATATATTTT. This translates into CASSQEGQGFDTIYF.